This is a list of T cell receptor beta chains from one sample in a study of blood T cells in healthy people across ages. TCRdb re-called the 5' RACE reads with MiXCR, one entry per CDR3 protein. The table records about 650,000 distinct CDR3 sequences, around 32% of them present only once. Material: blood. These receptor sequences come from a woman aged 80 or over in good health. Both conserved end residues are part of each CDR3. Fields, in order: clone size, D gene, V gene, J gene, CDR3 protein, CDR3 DNA. D genes are given only for firm matches. Clone size, where shown, is once, few, many, or a class for clones that have expanded.

clone_size: many; d_call: .; v_call: TRBV5-1; j_call: TRBJ2-1; cdr3_aa: CASSLEALRQFF; cdr3_nt: TGCGCCAGCAGCTTGGAAGCTCTTCGCCAGTTCTTC
clone_size: .; d_call: .; v_call: TRBV2; j_call: TRBJ2-3; cdr3_aa: CASIPRGIRTDTQYF; cdr3_nt: TGTGCCAGCATCCCACGGGGAATTAGGACAGATACGCAGTATTTT
clone_size: once; d_call: TRBD2; v_call: TRBV20-1; j_call: TRBJ2-3; cdr3_aa: CSASRLAGGFTDTQYF; cdr3_nt: TGCAGTGCTAGTCGACTAGCGGGAGGTTTCACAGATACGCAGTATTTT
clone_size: many; d_call: .; v_call: TRBV7-2; j_call: TRBJ2-7; cdr3_aa: CASSSKVEQYF; cdr3_nt: TGTGCCAGCAGCTCTAAGGTCGAGCAGTACTTC
clone_size: .; d_call: TRBD1; v_call: TRBV6-5; j_call: TRBJ2-7; cdr3_aa: CASSTRQGSHEQYF; cdr3_nt: TGTGCCAGCAGTACCCGACAGGGAAGCCACGAGCAGTACTTC
clone_size: many; d_call: .; v_call: TRBV28; j_call: TRBJ2-5; cdr3_aa: CASTPTGRKTQYF; cdr3_nt: TGTGCCAGCACCCCAACAGGGAGAAAGACCCAGTACTTC
clone_size: many; d_call: .; v_call: TRBV29-1; j_call: TRBJ1-1; cdr3_aa: CSGRGRGLGNTEAFF; cdr3_nt: TGCAGCGGGCGAGGCAGAGGATTAGGAAACACTGAAGCTTTCTTT
clone_size: .; d_call: TRBD2; v_call: TRBV5-1; j_call: TRBJ2-1; cdr3_aa: CASSCGGSGGEQFF; cdr3_nt: TGCGCCAGCAGCTGCGGGGGTTCCGGAGGTGAGCAGTTCTTC
clone_size: .; d_call: .; v_call: TRBV20-1; j_call: TRBJ1-3; cdr3_aa: CSALESRNTIYF; cdr3_nt: TGCAGTGCTCTTGAAAGTCGAAACACCATATATTTT
clone_size: many; d_call: .; v_call: TRBV3-1; j_call: TRBJ2-6; cdr3_aa: CASSHVRASGANVLTF; cdr3_nt: TGTGCCAGCAGCCATGTCAGGGCCTCTGGGGCCAACGTCCTGACTTTC
clone_size: many; d_call: TRBD1; v_call: TRBV20-1; j_call: TRBJ1-2; cdr3_aa: CSARPGQGSAGGYTF; cdr3_nt: TGCAGTGCTAGACCGGGACAGGGCTCGGCGGGAGGCTACACCTTC
clone_size: many; d_call: TRBD1; v_call: TRBV29-1; j_call: TRBJ1-2; cdr3_aa: CSVGTGSYGYTF; cdr3_nt: TGCAGCGTTGGGACAGGGAGTTATGGCTACACCTTC
clone_size: many; d_call: TRBD1; v_call: TRBV12-3/TRBV12-4; j_call: TRBJ2-7; cdr3_aa: CASTPGGGEEQYF; cdr3_nt: TGTGCCAGCACACCAGGGGGTGGGGAAGAGCAGTACTTC
clone_size: many; d_call: TRBD1; v_call: TRBV20-1; j_call: TRBJ1-2; cdr3_aa: CSARDYLKTGLDGYTF; cdr3_nt: TGCAGTGCTAGAGATTATTTAAAGACAGGGTTAGATGGCTACACCTTC
clone_size: many; d_call: .; v_call: TRBV20-1; j_call: TRBJ2-1; cdr3_aa: CSAREFGSYNEQFF; cdr3_nt: TGCAGTGCTAGAGAATTCGGGTCCTACAATGAGCAGTTCTTC
clone_size: many; d_call: .; v_call: TRBV6-5; j_call: TRBJ1-1; cdr3_aa: CASTSILGNTEAFF; cdr3_nt: TGTGCCAGCACCTCGATTCTAGGGAACACTGAAGCTTTCTTT
clone_size: many; d_call: .; v_call: TRBV24-1; j_call: TRBJ1-5; cdr3_aa: CATGSNQPQHF; cdr3_nt: TGTGCCACCGGGAGCAATCAGCCCCAGCATTTT
clone_size: many; d_call: .; v_call: TRBV21-1; j_call: TRBJ2-7; cdr3_aa: CASIHLSSRDSDSYEQYF; cdr3_nt: TGTGCCAGCATCCACCTTTCATCCCGGGACAGCGACTCCTACGAGCAGTACTTC
clone_size: .; d_call: .; v_call: TRBV7-2; j_call: TRBJ2-2; cdr3_aa: CASSVRGGANTGELFF; cdr3_nt: TGTGCCAGCAGCGTTAGGGGCGGTGCGAACACCGGGGAGCTGTTTTTT
clone_size: many; d_call: .; v_call: TRBV4-2; j_call: TRBJ1-3; cdr3_aa: CASSQDPGPSGNTIYF; cdr3_nt: TGTGCCAGCAGCCAAGACCCGGGACCCTCTGGAAACACCATATATTTT
clone_size: many; d_call: .; v_call: TRBV4-2; j_call: TRBJ2-1; cdr3_aa: CASSQDERYNEQFF; cdr3_nt: TGTGCCAGCAGCCAAGATGAGAGGTACAATGAGCAGTTCTTC
clone_size: .; d_call: .; v_call: TRBV3-1; j_call: TRBJ1-4; cdr3_aa: CASSQHEKLFF; cdr3_nt: TGTGCCAGCAGCCAACATGAAAAACTGTTTTTT
clone_size: many; d_call: .; v_call: TRBV5-4; j_call: TRBJ2-7; cdr3_aa: CASSLEPPTYEQYF; cdr3_nt: TGTGCCAGCAGCTTGGAGCCACCTACCTACGAGCAGTACTTC
clone_size: .; d_call: .; v_call: TRBV5-1; j_call: TRBJ2-3; cdr3_aa: CASSHTRGGGDTQYF; cdr3_nt: TGCGCCAGCAGCCATACAAGGGGAGGAGGGGATACGCAGTATTTT
clone_size: many; d_call: .; v_call: TRBV7-9; j_call: TRBJ2-5; cdr3_aa: CASSLDLGTQYF; cdr3_nt: TGTGCCAGCAGCTTGGATCTAGGGACCCAGTACTTC
clone_size: .; d_call: .; v_call: TRBV28; j_call: TRBJ2-5; cdr3_aa: CASGFRGRAQETQYF; cdr3_nt: TGTGCCAGCGGGTTTAGGGGACGGGCACAAGAGACCCAGTACTTC
clone_size: many; d_call: .; v_call: TRBV19; j_call: TRBJ1-6; cdr3_aa: CASSIGERGSPLHF; cdr3_nt: TGTGCCAGTAGTATAGGAGAACGTGGTTCACCCCTCCACTTT
clone_size: many; d_call: TRBD1; v_call: TRBV29-1; j_call: TRBJ2-7; cdr3_aa: CSVRGGTGAENEQYF; cdr3_nt: TGCAGCGTTCGGGGCGGGACAGGGGCAGAAAACGAGCAGTACTTC
clone_size: .; d_call: TRBD2; v_call: TRBV20-1; j_call: TRBJ2-7; cdr3_aa: CSVAYGRSYEQYF; cdr3_nt: TGCAGTGTTGCCTACGGGAGGTCCTACGAGCAGTACTTC
clone_size: .; d_call: .; v_call: TRBV20-1; j_call: TRBJ2-5; cdr3_aa: CSATWDSPRRHTVWRETQYF; cdr3_nt: TGCAGTGCGACCTGGGACTCTCCGAGGAGACATACGGTTTGGCGAGAGACCCAGTACTTC
clone_size: many; d_call: .; v_call: TRBV12-3/TRBV12-4; j_call: TRBJ2-5; cdr3_aa: CASSFGLVGGSETQYF; cdr3_nt: TGTGCCAGCAGTTTTGGGCTAGTCGGGGGTTCTGAGACCCAGTACTTC